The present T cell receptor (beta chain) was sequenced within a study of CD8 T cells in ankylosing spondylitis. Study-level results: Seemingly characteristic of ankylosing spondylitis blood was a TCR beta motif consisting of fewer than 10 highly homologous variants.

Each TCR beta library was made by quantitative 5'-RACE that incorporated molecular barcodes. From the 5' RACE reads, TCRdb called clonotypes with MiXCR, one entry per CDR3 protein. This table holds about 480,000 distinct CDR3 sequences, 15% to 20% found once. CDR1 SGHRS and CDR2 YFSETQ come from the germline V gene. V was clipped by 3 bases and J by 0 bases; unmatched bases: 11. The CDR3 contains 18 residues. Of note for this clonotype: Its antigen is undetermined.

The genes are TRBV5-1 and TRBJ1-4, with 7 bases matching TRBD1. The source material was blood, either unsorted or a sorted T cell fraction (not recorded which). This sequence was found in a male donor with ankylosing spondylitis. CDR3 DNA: TGCGCCAGCAGCTCAGGGGGGGCGACGCCCACAACTAATGAAAAACTGTTTTTT. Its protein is CASSSGGATPTTNEKLFF.